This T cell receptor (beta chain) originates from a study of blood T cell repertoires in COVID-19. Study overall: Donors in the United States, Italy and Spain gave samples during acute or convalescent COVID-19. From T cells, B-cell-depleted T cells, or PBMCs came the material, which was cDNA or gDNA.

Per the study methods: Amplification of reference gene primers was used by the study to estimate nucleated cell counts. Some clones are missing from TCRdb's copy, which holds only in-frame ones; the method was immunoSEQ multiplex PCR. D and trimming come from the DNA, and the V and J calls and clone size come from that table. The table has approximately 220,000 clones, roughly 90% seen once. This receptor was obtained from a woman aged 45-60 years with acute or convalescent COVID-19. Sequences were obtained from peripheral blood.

In DNA, the CDR3 is TGTGCCAGCAGTGAAACGATACTTGCGGCAACCGGGGAGCTGTTTTTT. This codes for CASSETILAATGELFF. The chain couples TRBV2 to TRBJ2-2; D is uncertain. Germline-derived CDR1 and CDR2 are SNHLY and FYNNEI. V lost 2 bases and J lost 5, with 15 bases in between. The CDR3 has 16 residues. The whole variable domain, remainder taken from reference TRBV2 and TRBJ2-2, is EPEVTQTPSHQVTQMGQEVILRCVPISNHLYFYWYRQILGQKVEFLVSFYNNEISEKSEIFDDQFSVERPDGSNFTLKIRSTKLEDSAMYFCASSETILAATGELFFGEGSRLTVL.